This TCR beta chain was profiled in a study of T cell responses to AZD1222 COVID-19 vaccine. Clones were read by immunoSEQ multiplex PCR, and TCRdb kept only the in-frame ones, dropping some. The sample carries approximately 85,000 clones, roughly nine tenths recorded once. Deletions cut 5 bases from V and 5 bases from J, with 10 bases between. Germline V gene sequence: CDR1 LNHDA, CDR2 SQIVND (reference sequence). The CDR3 runs 13 residues. The sample in question was peripheral blood, obtained on day 0 of AZD1222 vaccination. The genes are TRBV19 and TRBJ1-5; D might be TRBD1 (6 bases). The clonotype was recovered from an adult in good health. CDR3 sequence: CASSSWTDQPQHF. DNA for the CDR3: TGTGCCAGTAGTTCCTGGACAGATCAGCCCCAGCATTTT.